The table lists the clone carrying this T cell receptor (beta chain) with a few counts. The ends were cut back, 4 bases at V and 0 bases at J, with 10 bases in the middle. This CDR3 comprises 14 residues. From germline, CDR1 is SGDLS and CDR2 YYNGEE. These data come from a study of T cell changes during pregnancy in multiple sclerosis. TCRdb's table, derived via immunoSEQ multiplex PCR, lists solely in-frame clones and lacks some. The sample holds tens of thousands of clones; more than 75% are singletons and the top ten take 2.5% to 3.5%. The sample here was CD8+ T cells from peripheral blood mononuclear cells, taken before pregnancy. The chain couples TRBV9 to TRBJ1-1; D unclear. The source of this sequence is a female donor with multiple sclerosis, enrolled in a pregnancy study. Written as DNA, the CDR3 is TGTGCCAGCAGCCCCGGGGTCCTGAACACTGAAGCTTTCTTT. Protein product: CASSPGVLNTEAFF.